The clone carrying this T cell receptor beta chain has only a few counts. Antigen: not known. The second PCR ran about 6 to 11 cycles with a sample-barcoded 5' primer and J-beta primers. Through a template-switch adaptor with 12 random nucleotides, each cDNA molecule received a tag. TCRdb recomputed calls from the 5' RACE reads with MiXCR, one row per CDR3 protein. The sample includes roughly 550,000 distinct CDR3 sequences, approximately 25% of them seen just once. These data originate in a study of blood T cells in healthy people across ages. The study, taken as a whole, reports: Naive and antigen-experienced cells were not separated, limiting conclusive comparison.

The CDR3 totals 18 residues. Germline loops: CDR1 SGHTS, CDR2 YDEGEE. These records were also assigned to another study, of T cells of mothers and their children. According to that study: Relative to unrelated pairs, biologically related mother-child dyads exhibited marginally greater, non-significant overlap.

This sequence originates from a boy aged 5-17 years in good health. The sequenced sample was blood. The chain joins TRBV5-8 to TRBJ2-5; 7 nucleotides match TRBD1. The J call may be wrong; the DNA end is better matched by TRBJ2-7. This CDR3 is CASSLDWTGDHSRGEQYF. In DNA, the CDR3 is TGTGCCAGCAGCTTGGACTGGACAGGCGATCATTCTCGTGGCGAGCAGTACTTC.